Listed below are T cell receptor beta chains from one sample, sequenced in a study of blood T cell repertoires in COVID-19. Method: immunoSEQ multiplex PCR; TCRdb's copy keeps in-frame clones and lacks some. The table records about 160,000 clones, more than 65% of them present only once. The sample consisted of PBMCs or T cells enriched from blood (not recorded which). The origin of the receptors is a woman aged 35 to 49 with acute COVID-19. Each CDR3 is given with its conserved first and last residue. Fields, in order: V gene, D gene, J gene, CDR3 DNA, CDR3 protein. The D gene is left open where the match is weak.

>TRBV5-8|TRBD1|TRBJ2-2
TGTGCCAGCAGCTTGAGGGGACAGGGGGACTGGGAGCTGTTTTTT
CASSLRGQGDWELFF
>TRBV15|NA|TRBJ1-4
TGTGCCACCAGCAGAGAGGCAGCAACTAATGAAAAACTGTTTTTT
CATSREAATNEKLFF
>TRBV12-3/TRBV12-4|NA|TRBJ1-4
TGTGCCAGCAGCCGACAGGTTAATGAAAAACTGTTTTTT
CASSRQVNEKLFF
>TRBV29-1|NA|TRBJ1-1
TGCAGCGCGGCGGGGGGTATAAAGGACACTGAAGCTTTCTTT
CSAAGGIKDTEAFF
>TRBV10-1|NA|TRBJ2-2
TGCGCCAGCAGTGGAACAGTCTCCGGGGAGCTGTTTTTT
CASSGTVSGELFF
>TRBV3-1/TRBV3-2|NA|TRBJ2-7
TGTGCCAGCAGCCAAGAGCCCCAGAACACCTACGAGCAGTACTTC
CASSQEPQNTYEQYF
>TRBV4-2|TRBD2|TRBJ2-3
TGTGCCAGCAGCCAAGAGGCGACTAGCGGGACCTATACGCAGTATTTT
CASSQEATSGTYTQYF
>TRBV27|NA|TRBJ1-5
TGTGCCAGCAGTTTAACTGGGGGGCAGCCCCAGCATTTT
CASSLTGGQPQHF
>TRBV7-8|NA|TRBJ2-7
TGTGCCAGCAGCTCTACAGGCCCCCTGCCTTACGAGCAGTACTTC
CASSSTGPLPYEQYF
>TRBV6-1|TRBD1|TRBJ2-7
TGTGCCAGCAGTGAAGAGACAGGGTTCTACGAGCAGTACTTC
CASSEETGFYEQYF
>TRBV5-1|NA|TRBJ1-1
TGCGCCAGCAGCCTTCAGGGTTTCATGAACACTGAAGCTTTCTTT
CASSLQGFMNTEAFF
>TRBV6-5|TRBD1|TRBJ2-2
TGTGCCAGCAGTTACCAGGGGGAAACCGGGGAGCTGTTTTTT
CASSYQGETGELFF
>TRBV9|NA|TRBJ2-7
TGTGCCAGCAGCGCGACCTCACTAGCAGGAGAGCAGTACTTC
CASSATSLAGEQYF
>TRBV18|NA|TRBJ1-1
TGTGCCAGCTCACCAGGGGGCGGGGAAGCTTTCTTT
CASSPGGGEAFF